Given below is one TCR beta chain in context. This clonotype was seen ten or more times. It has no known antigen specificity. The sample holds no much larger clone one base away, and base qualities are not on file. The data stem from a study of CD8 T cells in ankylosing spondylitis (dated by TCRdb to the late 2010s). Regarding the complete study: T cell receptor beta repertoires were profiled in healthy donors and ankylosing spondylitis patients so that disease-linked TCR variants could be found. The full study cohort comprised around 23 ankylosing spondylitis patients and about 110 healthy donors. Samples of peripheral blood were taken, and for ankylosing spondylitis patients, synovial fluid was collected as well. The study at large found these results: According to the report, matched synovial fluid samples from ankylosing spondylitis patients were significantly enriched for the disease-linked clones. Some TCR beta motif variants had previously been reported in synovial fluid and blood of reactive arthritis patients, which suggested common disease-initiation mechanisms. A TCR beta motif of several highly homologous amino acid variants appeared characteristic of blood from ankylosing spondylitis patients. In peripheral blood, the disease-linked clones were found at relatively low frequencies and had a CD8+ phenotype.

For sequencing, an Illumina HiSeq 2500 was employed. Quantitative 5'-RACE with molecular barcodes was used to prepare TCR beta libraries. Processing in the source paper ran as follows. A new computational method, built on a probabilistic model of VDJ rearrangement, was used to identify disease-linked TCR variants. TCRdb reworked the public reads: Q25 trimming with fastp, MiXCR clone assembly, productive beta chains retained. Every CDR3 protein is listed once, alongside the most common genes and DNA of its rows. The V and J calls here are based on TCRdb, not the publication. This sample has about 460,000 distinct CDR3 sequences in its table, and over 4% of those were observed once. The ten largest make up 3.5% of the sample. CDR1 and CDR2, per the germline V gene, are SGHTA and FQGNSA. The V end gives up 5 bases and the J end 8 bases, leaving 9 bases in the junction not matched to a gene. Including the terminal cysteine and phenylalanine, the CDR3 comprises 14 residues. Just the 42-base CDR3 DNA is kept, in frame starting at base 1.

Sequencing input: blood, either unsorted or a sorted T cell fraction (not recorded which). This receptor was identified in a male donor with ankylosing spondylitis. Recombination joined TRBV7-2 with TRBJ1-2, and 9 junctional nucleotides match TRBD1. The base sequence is TGTGCCAGCAGCGCCGGGGGACAGGGTAGGGGCTACACCTTC. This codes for CASSAGGQGRGYTF.